A single sample is the source of the 27 T cell receptor beta chains below, sequenced in a study of graft-versus-host responses after intestinal transplantation. Their antigen targets remain unknown. Using immunoSEQ multiplex PCR, the repertoire was profiled, and TCRdb retains in-frame clones only, with some absent. The repertoire holds some 79,000 clones, with 85% to 90% as singletons. Source: unstimulated CD4+ T cells sorted from spleen or lymph node cells, taken before intestinal transplant. These receptor sequences come from a human donor who received an intestinal transplant.

This clone has just a few counts. The chain carries TRBV10-3 and TRBJ2-7; 9 bases map to TRBD2. The CDR3 length is 13 residues. Germline CDR1 and CDR2: ENHRY and SYGVKD. Trimming took 10 bases from V and 3 from J; bases not matched to a gene: 7. CDR3 sequence: CASAGGPLYEQYF. CDR3 nucleotides: TGTGCCAGCGCGGGAGGGCCTCTCTACGAGCAGTACTTC.

V is TRBV7-8 and J is TRBJ2-7; a weak D match, TRBD2 (7 bases). CDR3 length: 14 residues. The germline V gene has CDR1 SGHVS and CDR2 FQNEAQ. Trimming left V 5 bases short and J 3 bases short, with 14 bases between. CDR3 protein: CASSRGGGGYEQYF. The DNA for the CDR3 is TGTGCCAGCAGCCGAGGGGGAGGGGGCTACGAGCAGTACTTC.

The chain joins TRBV6-6 to TRBJ2-7; no clear D. The ends were cut back, 4 bases at V and 0 bases at J, with 10 bases in the middle. The CDR3 is 14 amino acids. Germline CDR1 reads MNHNY; CDR2 reads SVGAGI (reference sequence). Here the CDR3 reads CASSWQRSSYEQYF. Written as DNA, the CDR3 is TGTGCCAGCAGTTGGCAGAGGAGCTCCTACGAGCAGTACTTC.

V is TRBV5-1 and J is TRBJ2-1, with TRBD2 identical over 9 bases. After removal of 5 bases from V and 2 bases from J, the junction contained 14 bases not matched to a gene. This CDR3 has 18 amino acids. CDR1 and CDR2 (germline): SGHRS, YFSETQ. CDR3 region: CASSRLGLAITTYNEQFF. CDR3 bases: TGCGCCAGCAGTCGACTCGGACTAGCGATTACCACCTACAATGAGCAGTTCTTC.

This clone appeared a few times. The rearrangement joins TRBV9 to TRBJ1-2; 8 bases align to TRBD1. The CDR3 extends over 14 amino acids. Germline-derived CDR1 and CDR2 are SGDLS and YYNGEE. After removal of 4 bases from V and 5 bases from J, the junction contained 7 bases not matched to a gene. The CDR3 region is CASSSRQGFYGYTF. The CDR3 coding sequence is TGTGCCAGCAGCTCTCGACAGGGGTTTTATGGCTACACCTTC.

The chain uses TRBV9 and TRBJ2-1; 9 bases fit TRBD1. The CDR3 sequence is 15 residues long. Trimming cost V 2 bases and J 7 bases; bases outside gene matches: 7. Looked up from germline, CDR1 is SGDLS and CDR2 is YYNGEE. CDR3 loop: CASSVGQGTLNEQFF. CDR3 coding DNA: TGTGCCAGCAGCGTCGGACAGGGGACTTTGAATGAGCAGTTCTTC.

The chain carries TRBV6-6 and TRBJ2-2; D perhaps matches TRBD1 (5 bases). This CDR3 contains 16 residues. CDR1 and CDR2 from the germline V gene are MNHNY and SVGAGI (reference sequence). V lost 2 bases to trimming and J lost 3 bases, with 13 bases between them. DNA for the CDR3: TGTGCCAGCAGTTACGTGTCAGGGATGTACACCGGGGAGCTGTTTTTT. This sequence encodes CASSYVSGMYTGELFF.

The gene calls are TRBV4-1 and TRBJ1-2, with D unresolved. CDR3 size: 15 residues. The V gene lost 0 bases and the J gene lost 4 bases, with 12 bases spanning the gap. CDR1 and CDR2 from the germline V gene are MGHRA and YSYEKL. CDR3 DNA: TGCGCCAGCAGCCAAGAGTCTAGTACAATCTATGGCTACACCTTC. Protein: CASSQESSTIYGYTF.

This chain uses TRBV18 with TRBJ2-1, with 7 bases that match TRBD2. With 2 bases clipped from V and 8 bases from J, the junction kept 15 bases outside the gene matches. The CDR3 runs 17 residues. CDR1 and CDR2 (germline): KGHSH, LQKENI. The chain's CDR3 is CASSPTKSGGGRDEQFF. The CDR3 nucleotides are TGTGCCAGCTCACCAACGAAGTCTGGCGGGGGTAGGGATGAGCAGTTCTTC.

The gene calls are TRBV6-1 and TRBJ1-1, with TRBD1 matching 10 bases. The CDR3 has 15 residues. The V and J ends lost 7 bases and 5 bases, in that order; junction bases with no gene match: 10. The V gene's germline CDR1 is MNHNS and CDR2 SASEGT. The CDR3 DNA reads TGTGCCAGCACAAGACAGGGGGCCGGAGTTACTGAAGCTTTCTTT. It codes for CASTRQGAGVTEAFF.

The J gene is TRBJ2-7, the V gene TRBV19, with 8 nucleotides matching TRBD1. CDR1 LNHDA and CDR2 SQIVND come from the germline V gene (reference sequence). V was pared by 6 bases and J by 3 bases, with 4 bases of the junction left unmatched. CDR3 size: 13 residues. CDR3 amino acids: CASSRTGNYEQYF. CDR3 nucleotide sequence: TGTGCCAGTAGCCGGACAGGGAACTACGAGCAGTACTTC.

The chain uses TRBV5-1 and TRBJ1-3; 10 bases match TRBD1. The CDR3 is 15 amino acids. The germline CDR1 and CDR2 sequences are SGHRS and YFSETQ. V shed 5 bases and J 3 bases; nucleotides not matched to a gene: 5. This chain's CDR3 is CASSSDRGLGNTIYF. CDR3 coding DNA: TGCGCCAGCAGTTCCGACAGGGGGCTTGGAAACACCATATATTTT.

In DNA, the CDR3 is TGCAGCGTTGGGGGGGTCGGAGGGGCTGAGCAGTTCTTC. It specifies CSVGGVGGAEQFF. The chain employs TRBV29-1 and TRBJ2-1, with D possibly matching TRBD2 (6 bases). Germline lookup yields CDR1 SQVTM and CDR2 ANQGSEA. The V gene lost 4 bases and the J gene lost 9 bases, with 16 bases spanning the gap. This CDR3 has 13 amino acids.

This chain connects TRBV6-5 to TRBJ1-1, with 9 bases matching TRBD1. This CDR3 has 15 residues. V lost 6 bases, J lost 5 bases, and 10 bases stayed unmatched. Germline V lookup: CDR1 MNHEY, CDR2 SVGAGI. The DNA of the CDR3 is TGTGCCAGCAGCGCTACAGGGGGCGCCAGGACTGAAGCTTTCTTT. As protein: CASSATGGARTEAFF.

The chain uses TRBV10-3 and TRBJ2-7, with 7 bases aligning to TRBD1. The CDR3 length is 14 residues. J was trimmed by 3 bases and V by 4 bases; bases with no gene match: 6. Germline V lookup: CDR1 ENHRY, CDR2 SYGVKD. CDR3 coding DNA: TGTGCCATCAGTGCGGTGACAGGGATCTACGAGCAGTACTTC. Protein sequence: CAISAVTGIYEQYF.

The CDR3 region is CASSFPQGLNEKLFF. DNA for the CDR3: TGTGCCAGCAGTTTCCCACAGGGGTTAAATGAAAAACTGTTTTTT. The chain carries TRBV28 and TRBJ1-4; 7 positions agree with TRBD1. Germline V lookup: CDR1 MDHEN, CDR2 SYDVKM. The CDR3 length is 15 residues. V shed 3 bases and J 5 bases; nucleotides not matched to a gene: 6.

The rearrangement joins TRBV10-3 to TRBJ1-2; no clear D gene. This CDR3 has 13 residues. In germline, CDR1 is ENHRY, CDR2 SYGVKD. V was clipped by 0 bases and J by 5 bases, with 7 bases between them. CDR3 coding DNA: TGTGCCATCAGTGAGTCTGGGCCTTATGGCTACACCTTC. Translating it yields CAISESGPYGYTF.

This sequence joins TRBV5-1 and TRBJ2-4; 13 bases align to TRBD2. The V gene end was trimmed by 0 bases and the J gene end by 1 base; junction bases not matched to a gene: 16. The CDR3 extends over 22 amino acids. CDR1 and CDR2 from the germline V gene are SGHRS and YFSETQ. CDR3 residues: CASSLGSGTSGAGPGAKNIQYF. DNA for the CDR3: TGCGCCAGCAGCTTGGGGAGTGGGACTAGCGGGGCGGGCCCTGGTGCCAAAAACATTCAGTACTTC.

The chain combines TRBV6-5 with TRBJ1-3; D is undetermined. CDR1 MNHEY and CDR2 SVGAGI come from the germline V gene. Deletions cut 0 bases from V and 2 bases from J, with 5 bases between. The CDR3 has 14 amino acids. DNA of the CDR3: TGTGCCAGCAGTTACTCGGAGACTGGAAACACCATATATTTT. Translated, it gives CASSYSETGNTIYF.

V is TRBV4-1 and J is TRBJ1-1; 12 nucleotides agree with TRBD1. The J segment lost 10 bases and the V segment lost 4 bases, leaving 13 bases of the junction unmatched. Germline CDR1 reads MGHRA; CDR2 reads YSYEKL. This CDR3 is built from 16 residues. This chain's CDR3 is CASSPWGQGARRTAFF. CDR3 nucleotides: TGCGCCAGCAGCCCGTGGGGACAGGGGGCGCGTCGGACAGCTTTCTTT.

The chain joins TRBV27 to TRBJ1-4; the D is unclear. V was shortened by 1 base and J by 5 bases, with 11 bases between the two germline ends. The length of the CDR3 is 15 residues. CDR1 MNHEY and CDR2 SMNVEV come from the germline V gene (reference sequence). This CDR3 is CASSLYSGVNEKLFF. The CDR3 nucleotides read TGTGCCAGCAGTTTATATTCCGGGGTGAATGAAAAACTGTTTTTT.

The genes are TRBV7-2 and TRBJ2-7; 8 bases agree with TRBD2. Germline V CDR1 and CDR2: SGHTA, FQGNSA. With 1 base clipped from V and 3 bases from J, the junction kept 8 bases outside the gene matches. There are 16 residues in the CDR3. This chain's CDR3 is CASSLDGGARGYEQYF. The CDR3 nucleotides read TGTGCCAGCAGCTTAGACGGGGGGGCGCGGGGCTACGAGCAGTACTTC.

The V and J genes are TRBV9 and TRBJ2-1, with 13 bases matching TRBD2. The germline V gene encodes CDR1 SGDLS and CDR2 YYNGEE. CDR3 length equals 17 residues. V lost 0 bases to trimming and J lost 4 bases; unmatched junction nucleotides: 4. CDR3 residues: CASSVGLAGGYYNEQFF. The CDR3 region has the DNA TGTGCCAGCAGCGTAGGACTAGCGGGGGGCTATTACAATGAGCAGTTCTTC.

The chain couples TRBV7-2 to TRBJ2-7; 7 bases are shared with TRBD2. Per the germline V gene, CDR1 is SGHTA and CDR2 is FQGNSA. J was trimmed by 7 bases and V by 2 bases; bases with no gene match: 20. This CDR3 region has 18 residues. Here the CDR3 reads CASSLRRGTVREEAEQYF. The CDR3 region has the DNA TGTGCCAGCAGCTTAAGGCGGGGGACCGTACGGGAGGAAGCAGAGCAGTACTTC.

V is TRBV6-6 and J is TRBJ2-7; 7 bases align to TRBD1. CDR3 length: 15 residues. V lost 2 bases and J lost 6; bases outside the gene matches: 10. CDR1 is MNHNY, CDR2 SVGAGI, per germline (reference sequence). This CDR3 is CASSYLRDSGREQYF. As DNA, the CDR3 is TGTGCCAGCAGTTACCTCAGGGACAGCGGTCGCGAGCAGTACTTC.

The sample holds a few counts of this clone. The rearrangement joins TRBV2 to TRBJ2-7; 9 bases line up with TRBD1. Germline CDR1 and CDR2: SNHLY and FYNNEI. The CDR3 covers 15 residues. J gave up 2 bases and V 5 bases, and 7 bases lay outside the gene matches. CDR3 amino acids: CASSQGTGNPYEQYF. CDR3 DNA sequence: TGTGCCAGCAGTCAAGGGACAGGGAATCCCTACGAGCAGTACTTC. Using reference TRBV2 and TRBJ2-7 for the parts outside the CDR3, the full variable domain is EPEVTQTPSHQVTQMGQEVILRCVPISNHLYFYWYRQILGQKVEFLVSFYNNEISEKSEIFDDQFSVERPDGSNFTLKIRSTKLEDSAMYFCASSQGTGNPYEQYFGPGTRLTVT.

V usage is TRBV13 and J usage is TRBJ2-3; 8 bases agree with TRBD2. The junction had 4 bases not matched to a gene; V was cut back by 3 bases and J by 5 bases. The CDR3 contains 14 residues. CDR1 and CDR2 from the germline V gene are PRHDT and FYEKMQ (reference sequence). In DNA form, the CDR3 reads TGTGCCAGCAGCTTCGGACTAGCTGGAGATACGCAGTATTTT. It specifies CASSFGLAGDTQYF.